The 26 T cell receptor beta chains in this list originate from one sample, sequenced in a study of OX40 agonist ivuxolimab in advanced cancers. The method was immunoSEQ multiplex PCR; TCRdb's version includes in-frame clones alone and lacks a portion of them. The table lists 50,000 to 70,000 clones, roughly nine tenths of them singletons. Sequencing used CD4+ or CD8+ T cells sorted from blood, obtained in a trial of the OX40 agonist ivuxolimab. Receptors were obtained from an adult with an advanced solid tumor such as melanoma, head and neck, liver or kidney cancer.

The genes are TRBV7-2 and TRBJ2-1; D not certain. The germline CDR1 and CDR2 sequences are SGHTA and FQGNSA. The length of the CDR3 is 12 residues. Trimming took off 2 bases at V and 6 bases at J, with 5 bases between the two ends. In nucleotides, the CDR3 is TGTGCCAGCAGCTTAAGGTTCAATGAGCAGTTCTTC. As protein: CASSLRFNEQFF.

The rearrangement joins TRBV5-1 to TRBJ2-5; 7 bases map to TRBD2. This CDR3 comprises 15 residues. V was clipped by 4 bases and J by 2 bases; unmatched bases: 8. In germline, CDR1 is SGHRS, CDR2 YFSETQ. Here the CDR3 reads CASSVYSAGQETQYF. The CDR3 DNA reads as TGCGCCAGCAGCGTATATTCAGCGGGGCAAGAGACCCAGTACTTC. Together with reference TRBV5-1 and TRBJ2-5, the CDR3 gives the full variable domain: KAGVTQTPRYLIKTRGQQVTLSCSPISGHRSVSWYQQTPGQGLQFLFEYFSETQRNKGNFPGRFSGRQFSNSRSEMNVSTLELGDSALYLCASSVYSAGQETQYFGPGTRLLVL.

The chain joins TRBV9 to TRBJ2-3; D perhaps matches TRBD2 (6 bases). The CDR3 is 15 residues long. Deletions cut 4 bases from V and 6 bases from J, with 18 bases between. CDR1 SGDLS and CDR2 YYNGEE come from the germline V gene. CDR3 nucleotide sequence: TGTGCCAGCAGCACCCCGGCGGAGGGCCCCGATACGCAGTATTTT. This translates into CASSTPAEGPDTQYF.

This chain connects TRBV4-1 to TRBJ2-5, with 10 positions matching TRBD2. The junction had 9 bases not matched to a gene; V was cut back by 1 base and J by 4 bases. The CDR3 runs 17 residues. Germline CDR1 is MGHRA and CDR2 is YSYEKL. Here the CDR3 reads CASSQGATSGIRETQYF. The CDR3 nucleotides read TGCGCCAGCAGCCAAGGGGCTACTAGCGGGATAAGAGAGACCCAGTACTTC.

V and J are TRBV7-8 and TRBJ2-1; a weak D match, TRBD2 (5 bases). The V gene lost 5 bases and the J gene lost 8 bases, with 10 bases spanning the gap. Per germline, CDR1 SGHVS and CDR2 FQNEAQ. CDR3 length: 12 residues. The CDR3 loop is CASSPRGDEQFF. CDR3 in DNA: TGTGCCAGCAGCCCACGGGGAGATGAGCAGTTCTTC.

This clone has a single count. The rearrangement links TRBV7-9 to TRBJ1-1, with a tentative D call TRBD1 (5 bases). Germline V gives CDR1 SEHNR, CDR2 FQNEAQ (reference sequence). The V and J ends lost 7 bases and 8 bases respectively, with 17 bases between them. The CDR3 spans 13 residues. CDR3: CASTKLGDLEAFF. Here the CDR3 DNA reads TGTGCCAGCACCAAACTCGGGGACTTAGAAGCTTTCTTT.

The chain has TRBV7-6 and TRBJ2-7; maybe TRBD1 (6 bases). Looked up from germline, CDR1 is SGHVS and CDR2 is FNYEAQ. V was clipped by 1 base and J by 3 bases, with 10 bases between them. This CDR3 is built from 14 residues. This chain's CDR3 is CASSLGTDSYEQYF. The DNA for the CDR3 is TGTGCCAGCAGCTTAGGAACGGACAGCTACGAGCAGTACTTC. The variable domain in full, completed from reference TRBV7-6 and TRBJ2-7, reads GAGVSQSPRYKVTKRGQDVALRCDPISGHVSLYWYRQALGQGPEFLTYFNYEAQQDKSGLPNDRFSAERPEGSISTLTIQRTEQRDSAMYRCASSLGTDSYEQYFGPGTRLTVT.

V is TRBV14 and J is TRBJ2-7, with D possibly being TRBD2 (5 bases). CDR3 length: 14 amino acids. Germline V CDR1 and CDR2: SGHDN, FVKESK. Trimming removed 4 bases from V and 1 base from J, with 11 bases in between. The CDR3, as DNA: TGTGCCAGCAGCCCGGCCGGGATATCCTACGAGCAGTACTTC. It specifies CASSPAGISYEQYF.

The genes are TRBV27 and TRBJ1-5, with D uncertain. Germline values: CDR1 MNHEY, CDR2 SMNVEV (reference sequence). The CDR3 contains 15 residues. Trimming took 2 bases from V and 2 from J, leaving 10 bases between them. The CDR3 reads CASSLTGERNQPQHF. Written as DNA, the CDR3 is TGTGCCAGCAGTTTAACGGGTGAACGCAATCAGCCCCAGCATTTT.

The sample holds one count of this clone. The chain uses TRBV25-1 and TRBJ1-4; D unresolved. This CDR3 has 17 residues. Trimming took 5 bases from V and 4 from J, leaving 20 bases between them. Germline values: CDR1 MGHDK, CDR2 SYGVNS. CDR3 DNA sequence: TGTGCCAGCAGTCGACCCTCGGCGGGAATGTTTAATGAAAAACTGTTTTTT. Translated: CASSRPSAGMFNEKLFF. The full variable domain, completed using reference TRBV25-1 and TRBJ1-4, is EADIYQTPRYLVIGTGKKITLECSQTMGHDKMYWYQQDPGMELHLIHYSYGVNSTEKGDLSSESTVSRIRTEHFPLTLESARPSHTSQYLCASSRPSAGMFNEKLFFGSGTQLSVL.

The CDR3, as DNA: TGTGCCTCAAGGGGTAACACTGAAGCTTTCTTT. It encodes CASRGNTEAFF. The rearrangement links TRBV10-3 to TRBJ1-1, with a weak D call TRBD1 (5 bases). The CDR3 is 11 residues long. Germline assignment: CDR1 ENHRY and CDR2 SYGVKD. Trimming shortened V by 11 bases and J by 2 bases, and 9 bases separated the two germline ends.

The chain uses TRBV4-1 and TRBJ1-4; D remains ambiguous. Germline V gene sequence: CDR1 MGHRA, CDR2 YSYEKL. Trimming removed 3 bases from V and 8 bases from J, with 10 bases in between. The CDR3 runs to 13 residues. The CDR3 sequence is CASSQTIGEKLFF. For the CDR3, the DNA is TGCGCCAGCAGCCAGACCATAGGGGAAAAACTGTTTTTT.

This chain connects TRBV5-1 to TRBJ1-2; 11 nucleotides agree with TRBD1. Germline CDR1 reads SGHRS; CDR2 reads YFSETQ. The CDR3 totals 15 residues. The V segment lost 4 bases and the J segment 7 bases; nucleotides outside the gene matches: 9. The CDR3 reads CASSKTGTGGFGYTF. DNA for the CDR3: TGCGCCAGCAGCAAAACCGGGACAGGGGGATTTGGCTACACCTTC. The full variable domain, rest sourced from reference TRBV5-1 and TRBJ1-2, is KAGVTQTPRYLIKTRGQQVTLSCSPISGHRSVSWYQQTPGQGLQFLFEYFSETQRNKGNFPGRFSGRQFSNSRSEMNVSTLELGDSALYLCASSKTGTGGFGYTFGSGTRLTVV.

The chain is built from TRBV9 and TRBJ2-7, with D hard to call. The germline CDR1 and CDR2 sequences are SGDLS and YYNGEE. Trimming removed 0 bases from V and 0 bases from J, with 7 bases in between. The CDR3 is 14 residues long. DNA for the CDR3: TGTGCCAGCAGCGTAGAGGCCACCTCCTACGAGCAGTACTTC. Its protein is CASSVEATSYEQYF. Combining the CDR3 with reference TRBV9 and TRBJ2-7 gives the whole variable domain DSGVTQTPKHLITATGQRVTLRCSPRSGDLSVYWYQQSLDQGLQFLIQYYNGEERAKGNILERFSAQQFPDLHSELNLSSLELGDSALYFCASSVEATSYEQYFGPGTRLTVT.

The gene calls are TRBV29-1 and TRBJ1-2, with D hard to call. Trimming took off 2 bases at V and 2 bases at J, with 18 bases between the two ends. Germline lookup yields CDR1 SQVTM and CDR2 ANQGSEA. The CDR3 sequence is 16 residues long. In DNA, the CDR3 is TGCAGCGTTGAATCCTTCTCTCTACCCAAAAACTATGGCTACACCTTC. Encoded protein: CSVESFSLPKNYGYTF.

The sample holds a few counts of this clone. The chain recombines TRBV5-1 with TRBJ2-7, with D possibly matching TRBD2 (6 bases). In germline, CDR1 is SGHRS, CDR2 YFSETQ. Trimming cost V 3 bases and J 2 bases, with 15 bases left between them. The CDR3 is 15 amino acids. CDR3: CASSSRTTPPYEQYF. The DNA of the CDR3 is TGCGCCAGCAGCTCCCGGACTACTCCACCCTACGAGCAGTACTTC.

The CDR3 loop reads CASSPRDPGQGPKTQYF. The DNA for the CDR3 is TGTGCCAGCTCACCACGGGATCCGGGACAGGGGCCAAAGACCCAGTACTTC. V usage is TRBV18 and J usage is TRBJ2-5; 10 bases are shared with TRBD1. V was clipped by 1 base and J by 6 bases; unmatched bases: 11. In germline, CDR1 is KGHSH, CDR2 LQKENI. The CDR3 sequence is 17 residues long.

The chain uses TRBV10-1 and TRBJ1-5; no firm D call. From germline, CDR1 is WNHNN and CDR2 SYGVQD (reference sequence). The V end was cut by 5 bases, the J end by 5 bases, with 10 bases between. CDR3 size: 13 residues. The CDR3 region has the DNA TGCGCCAGCAGTTCTAGGACTGATCAGCCCCAGCATTTT. It encodes CASSSRTDQPQHF.

The chain joins TRBV7-9 to TRBJ2-5, with a weak D call TRBD1 (6 bases). V was pared by 2 bases and J by 4 bases, with 14 bases between. The CDR3 totals 15 residues. Per the germline V gene, CDR1 is SEHNR and CDR2 is FQNEAQ (reference sequence). CDR3 nucleotides: TGTGCCAGCAGCTTACGAGGGACACCAACAGAGACCCAGTACTTC. As protein: CASSLRGTPTETQYF.

The chain carries TRBV27 and TRBJ2-1; 11 bases fit TRBD1. V shed 5 bases and J 4 bases; nucleotides not matched to a gene: 4. The germline CDR1 and CDR2 sequences are MNHEY and SMNVEV (reference sequence). The CDR3 spans 15 residues. In DNA form, the CDR3 reads TGTGCCAGCAGTACCGGACAGGGGGCGTACAATGAGCAGTTCTTC. Protein sequence: CASSTGQGAYNEQFF.

The chain combines TRBV10-3 with TRBJ1-1, with 8 bases identical to TRBD1. CDR1 is ENHRY and CDR2 is SYGVKD in the germline V gene. The CDR3 totals 14 residues. V lost 2 bases, J lost 6 bases, and 5 bases stayed unmatched. CDR3 bases: TGTGCCATCAGTGAGACGTCAGGGGGCTCTGAAGCTTTCTTT. As protein: CAISETSGGSEAFF.

The rearrangement joins TRBV10-3 to TRBJ1-5; 7 bases agree with TRBD1. This CDR3 has 14 amino acids. Per germline, CDR1 ENHRY and CDR2 SYGVKD. V was pared by 5 bases and J by 3 bases, with 4 bases of the junction left unmatched. The CDR3 nucleotides are TGTGCCATCAGTCCGACAGGGAACAATCAGCCCCAGCATTTT. Amino acids: CAISPTGNNQPQHF.

The chain couples TRBV6-1 to TRBJ1-6; D not certain. The V gene lost 2 bases and the J gene lost 0 bases, with 8 bases spanning the gap. The CDR3 length is 16 residues. Germline V lookup: CDR1 MNHNS, CDR2 SASEGT. The CDR3 coding sequence is TGTGCCAGCAGTGAATCCAGTGCCTCCTATAATTCACCCCTCCACTTT. It specifies CASSESSASYNSPLHF.

The chain recombines TRBV6-1 with TRBJ1-2, with no clear D. The CDR3 sequence is 11 residues long. CDR1 is MNHNS, CDR2 SASEGT, per germline. V was shortened by 3 bases and J by 7 bases, with 6 bases between the two germline ends. As DNA, the CDR3 is TGTGCCAGCAGTGAGATGGGTGGCTACACCTTC. Translation gives CASSEMGGYTF.

The chain is built from TRBV9 and TRBJ2-4; TRBD2 matches 7 bases. Germline loops: CDR1 SGDLS, CDR2 YYNGEE. The length of the CDR3 is 17 residues. V was clipped by 1 base and J by 8 bases; unmatched bases: 15. The CDR3 loop reads CASSVSKEPAGRDIQYF. CDR3 coding DNA: TGTGCCAGCAGCGTAAGTAAAGAGCCTGCAGGGAGGGACATTCAGTACTTC. The full variable domain, its missing parts supplied by reference TRBV9 and TRBJ2-4, is DSGVTQTPKHLITATGQRVTLRCSPRSGDLSVYWYQQSLDQGLQFLIQYYNGEERAKGNILERFSAQQFPDLHSELNLSSLELGDSALYFCASSVSKEPAGRDIQYFGAGTRLSVL.

The chain joins TRBV5-5 to TRBJ2-4; 8 bases line up with TRBD1. The CDR3 is 12 residues long. V dropped 4 bases and J dropped 7; count of bases not matched to a gene: 1. Germline loops: CDR1 SGHKS, CDR2 YYEKEE (reference sequence). The CDR3: CASSPGGNIQYF. CDR3 bases: TGTGCCAGCAGCCCAGGGGGCAACATTCAGTACTTC.